Below are 11 T cell receptor beta chains sequenced from a single sample in a study of blood T cell repertoires in COVID-19. Sequenced by immunoSEQ multiplex PCR; TCRdb stores in-frame clones only, minus some. The sample has some 190,000 clones, roughly 84% seen once; the top ten hold about 5%. Source material: peripheral blood. Receptors originate from a woman older than 75 with acute or convalescent COVID-19.

J is TRBJ2-7 and V is TRBV19, with D perhaps TRBD1 (5 bases). This CDR3 contains 13 residues. In germline, CDR1 is LNHDA, CDR2 SQIVND (reference sequence). Trimming stripped 6 bases from V and 6 bases from J, with 15 bases between. CDR3 bases: TGTGCCAGTAGGGGGCGAGGAGTAGGCGAGCAGTACTTC. This sequence encodes CASRGRGVGEQYF.

The chain employs TRBV12-3 or TRBV12-4 and TRBJ2-5; perhaps TRBD1 as D (5 bases). Trimming removed 7 bases from V and 3 bases from J, with 12 bases in between. This CDR3 is 13 amino acids long. The CDR3 is CASTLWGKETQYF. The CDR3 DNA sequence: TGTGCCAGCACCCTATGGGGCAAAGAGACCCAGTACTTC.

The CDR3 DNA reads as TGTGCCAGCAGAACCGGGACAAACTACGAGCAGTACTTC. Encoded protein: CASRTGTNYEQYF. V is TRBV28 and J is TRBJ2-7; D possibly corresponds to TRBD1 (6 bases). The germline V gene has CDR1 MDHEN and CDR2 SYDVKM. The length of the CDR3 is 13 residues. Between the trimmed V and J ends, which lost 6 bases and 3 bases, there was a span of 12 bases.

This chain joins TRBV11-2 and TRBJ1-4; TRBD1 aligns across 8 bases. Germline lookup yields CDR1 SGHAT and CDR2 FQNNGV. Trimming removed 5 bases from V and 8 bases from J; junction bases left unmatched: 7. CDR3 length: 14 amino acids. The CDR3, as DNA: TGTGCCAGCAGCCCGGACAGGGATTACGAAAAACTGTTTTTT. This sequence encodes CASSPDRDYEKLFF.

The chain combines TRBV6-5 with TRBJ1-5, with 10 bases lining up with TRBD1. Germline V lookup: CDR1 MNHEY, CDR2 SVGAGI. V shed 2 bases and J 7 bases; nucleotides not matched to a gene: 2. This CDR3 is built from 14 residues. As DNA, the CDR3 is TGTGCCAGCAGTTACGGGACAGGGGTCCAGCCCCAGCATTTT. This gives the protein CASSYGTGVQPQHF.

The rearrangement links TRBV7-6 to TRBJ1-1; D gene unclear. In germline, CDR1 is SGHVS, CDR2 FNYEAQ. V was cut by 2 bases and J by 1 base, with 8 bases left in between. CDR3 size: 14 residues. The CDR3 protein is CASSLSPGNTEAFF. The CDR3 DNA reads as TGTGCCAGCAGCTTATCACCAGGGAACACTGAAGCTTTCTTT.

Details on this clone: A read error may produce the germline difference seen at one junction end. The V gene is TRBV9, the J gene TRBJ1-4; no clear D gene. CDR1 is SGDLS and CDR2 is YYNGEE in the germline V gene. The CDR3 length is 14 residues. The CDR3 region has the DNA TGTGCCAGCAGCGTAGACTTACCAAATGCAAAACTGTTTTTT. This sequence encodes CASSVDLPNAKLFF.

As concerns this clone: This could be a read error, since a much larger clone is one nucleotide away. The same CDR3 arises from other DNA sequences in this sample as well. The chain links TRBV2 to TRBJ2-5; 8 bases are a match to TRBD1. In germline, CDR1 is SNHLY, CDR2 FYNNEI. The CDR3 runs 12 residues. The trim removed 11 bases at V and 1 base at J, leaving 3 bases unmatched. CDR3 sequence: CAGQGPQETQYF. CDR3 DNA: TGTGCCGGACAGGGTCCCCAAGAGACCCAGTACTTC.

This clone has only one observation. This chain links TRBV2 with TRBJ2-1, with D maybe TRBD2 (6 bases). Germline V gives CDR1 SNHLY, CDR2 FYNNEI. The CDR3 spans 13 residues. The V end was cut by 8 bases, the J end by 2 bases, with 10 bases between. In nucleotides, the CDR3 is TGTGCCAGCGGGGCGGGACCCTACAATGAGCAGTTCTTC. The encoded protein is CASGAGPYNEQFF.

This sequence joins TRBV9 and TRBJ2-1; 7 bases match TRBD1. With V trimmed by 6 bases and J by 3 bases, 6 bases remained unmatched. This CDR3 contains 14 residues. CDR1 is SGDLS and CDR2 is YYNGEE in the germline V gene. The CDR3 protein is CASTPTGNYNEQFF. In nucleotides, the CDR3 is TGTGCCAGCACCCCGACAGGGAACTACAATGAGCAGTTCTTC.

The rearrangement joins TRBV7-2 to TRBJ1-2; D may be TRBD1 (5 bases). V lost 2 bases, J lost 14 bases, and 18 bases lay in between. This CDR3 is built from 13 residues. The germline V gene has CDR1 SGHTA and CDR2 FQGNSA. The CDR3 DNA reads TGTGCCAGCAGCTTAACCAATAGCCCCAGGGTAACCTTC. It is translated as CASSLTNSPRVTF.